The 9 T cell receptor beta chains given below trace back to one sample, sequenced in a study of blood T cell repertoires in COVID-19 (dated by TCRdb to the early 2020s). Receptor amplification or capture employed the immunoSEQ multiplex PCR assay. TCRdb's version of the immuneACCESS table is confined to in-frame rearrangements and falls short of the full clone set. An unresolved V gene accounts for under half of the shortfall where checked; the remainder is of unknown origin. A total of 97,000 or so clones appear in this sample, more than 75% of them only once. About 9.6% of the sample comes from the top ten. The material sequenced was peripheral blood. These receptors all come from a man between 60 and 70 years old with active or convalescent COVID-19.

In its sample, this clone is medium-sized (0.01 to 0.1%). This sample includes further DNA sequences coding for the same CDR3. The J gene is TRBJ1-2, the V gene TRBV27; D remains ambiguous. The V end was cut by 2 bases, the J end by 2 bases, with 6 bases between. Germline assignment: CDR1 MNHEY and CDR2 SMNVEV (reference sequence). The CDR3 contains 13 residues. CDR3 sequence: CASSLRENYGYTF. Written as DNA, the CDR3 is TGTGCCAGCAGTTTACGGGAAAACTATGGCTACACCTTC.

The CDR3 DNA reads as TGTGCCAGAAGCCCTAGGGACAGGGGGCGCGGGGAGCAGTACGTC. Translating it yields CARSPRDRGRGEQYV. The chain combines TRBV7-5 with TRBJ2-7; TRBD1 is taken as the D call from the table, unchecked against the DNA. TRBV7-5 is noted as a pseudogene. The CDR3 has 15 amino acids.

The rearrangement uses TRBV24-1 and TRBJ1-2; D is possibly TRBD1 (5 bases). Germline V gene sequence: CDR1 KGHDR, CDR2 SFDVKD. There are 13 residues in the CDR3. Trimming shortened V by 4 bases and J by 4 bases, and 9 bases separated the two germline ends. The CDR3 sequence: CATSERGFYGYTF. CDR3 sequence (DNA): TGTGCCACCAGTGAGCGGGGCTTCTATGGCTACACCTTC.

This clone was found once. This chain uses TRBV5-1 with TRBJ2-3; 7 bases align to TRBD2. Germline CDR1 is SGHRS and CDR2 is YFSETQ. This CDR3 spans 16 amino acids. V trimming: 0 bases; J trimming: 1 base; junction bases outside the gene matches: 5. Here the CDR3 reads CASSLGGGPGTDTQYF. DNA of the CDR3: TGCGCCAGCAGCTTGGGGGGAGGGCCCGGCACAGATACGCAGTATTTT. The full variable domain, with the rest looked up from reference TRBV5-1 and TRBJ2-3, is KAGVTQTPRYLIKTRGQQVTLSCSPISGHRSVSWYQQTPGQGLQFLFEYFSETQRNKGNFPGRFSGRQFSNSRSEMNVSTLELGDSALYLCASSLGGGPGTDTQYFGPGTRLTVL.

The V gene is TRBV7-2, the J gene TRBJ1-6; 9 bases are shared with TRBD1. The CDR3 runs to 16 residues. Germline CDR1 reads SGHTA; CDR2 reads FQGNSA. V lost 4 bases to trimming and J lost 5 bases; unmatched junction nucleotides: 6. The CDR3 loop is CASSYGQGINNSPLHF. The DNA of the CDR3 is TGTGCCAGCAGCTATGGACAGGGGATAAATAATTCACCCCTCCACTTT.

The chain is built from TRBV12-5 and TRBJ2-7; 8 bases are a match to TRBD2. Germline-derived CDR1 and CDR2 are LGHNT and FRNRAP. The J segment lost 12 bases and the V segment lost 5 bases, leaving 9 bases of the junction unmatched. The CDR3 has 12 amino acids. The CDR3 DNA reads TGTGCTAGTGGTCCCACGACTAGCGTGATGTACTTC. It specifies CASGPTTSVMYF.

This clone was counted only a few times. The V call is TRBV12-3 or TRBV12-4, the J call TRBJ1-4; unclear D gene. This CDR3 has 13 residues. V lost 0 bases and J lost 15, with 14 bases in between. This chain's CDR3 is CASSLAAGRVMFF. The CDR3 nucleotides read TGTGCCAGCAGTTTAGCGGCGGGCAGAGTAATGTTTTTT.

The V gene is TRBV6-2 or TRBV6-3, the J gene TRBJ2-4; TRBD2 agrees at 7 bases. With V trimmed by 2 bases and J by 0 bases, 4 bases remained unmatched. Germline CDR1 reads MNHEY; CDR2 reads SVGEGT. This CDR3 is 16 amino acids long. The CDR3, as DNA: TGTGCCAGCAGTTACGTGGCGGGAGCAGCCAAAAACATTCAGTACTTC. The encoded protein is CASSYVAGAAKNIQYF.

The V call is TRBV3-1 (or the pseudogene TRBV3-2), the J call TRBJ2-7, with 12 bases identical to TRBD1. From germline, CDR1 is LGHDT and CDR2 YNNKEL (reference sequence). This CDR3 region has 16 residues. Unmatched junction bases numbered 6, after V lost 2 bases and J lost 4 bases. The CDR3 nucleotides read TGTGCCAGCAGCCAAAAAGGGACAGGGGGCTCTTACGAGCAGTACTTC. This sequence encodes CASSQKGTGGSYEQYF.